This T cell receptor (beta chain) emerged from a study of T cell responses to AZD1222 COVID-19 vaccine. Sequencing was performed with immunoSEQ multiplex PCR; in TCRdb, only in-frame clones are kept and a portion is missing. The table shows some 200,000 clones, with approximately 90% occurring only once. Comments on this clone: Its antigen is not known.

The CDR3 has 14 residues. V was trimmed by 3 bases and J by 0 bases, leaving 11 bases between them. From germline, CDR1 is DFQATT and CDR2 SNEGSKA (reference sequence). General study points: Among the donors, most were white British and more were female, and clonal diversity was possibly underestimated.

The V call is TRBV20-1, the J call TRBJ1-1; D is perhaps TRBD1 (5 bases). The sample consisted of peripheral blood, taken 28 days after the second AZD1222 dose. This TCR derives from an adult who received the AZD1222 COVID-19 vaccine. The CDR3 loop reads CSASNVDMNTEAFF. The DNA for the CDR3 is TGCAGTGCTAGTAATGTGGACATGAACACTGAAGCTTTCTTT.